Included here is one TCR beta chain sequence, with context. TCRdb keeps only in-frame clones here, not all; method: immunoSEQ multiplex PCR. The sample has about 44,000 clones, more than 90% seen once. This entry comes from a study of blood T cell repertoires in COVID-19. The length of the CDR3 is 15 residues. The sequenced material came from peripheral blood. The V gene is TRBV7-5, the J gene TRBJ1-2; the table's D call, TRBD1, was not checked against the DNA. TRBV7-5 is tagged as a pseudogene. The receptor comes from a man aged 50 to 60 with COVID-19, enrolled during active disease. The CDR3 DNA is TGTGTCAGAAGCTTGAAAGGGGGCGACAACTATGGCTACACCTTC. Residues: CVRSLKGGDNYGYTF.